This T cell receptor (beta chain) was sequenced in a study of T cells after yellow fever vaccination. About the research overall: Low-cell-number fractions were prepared with SMART-Seq v4 Ultra Low Input. Study-level points and caveats: Subsequent to the booster, the majority of primary-vaccination clones reappeared (roughly 97% CD4, around 85% CD8).

The CDR3 has 14 amino acids. In germline, CDR1 is SNHLY, CDR2 FYNNEI. The V end lost 0 bases, the J end lost 3 bases, and 6 bases lay between the germline ends. MiXCR was run by TCRdb on the 5' RACE reads, yielding one entry per CDR3 protein. This table has about 300,000 distinct CDR3 sequences, around 7% appearing once. The sample holds many counts of this clonotype. The target antigen is unknown. This sequence joins TRBV2 and TRBJ2-1, with D maybe TRBD2 (5 bases). The origin of this receptor is a man between 18 and 35 years old who received the YFV17D yellow fever vaccine. Sequencing was performed on PBMCs, taken about 49 days after the first yellow fever vaccination. The CDR3 reads CASSEARVYNEQFF. The CDR3 DNA reads TGTGCCAGCAGTGAAGCGAGGGTCTACAATGAGCAGTTCTTC.